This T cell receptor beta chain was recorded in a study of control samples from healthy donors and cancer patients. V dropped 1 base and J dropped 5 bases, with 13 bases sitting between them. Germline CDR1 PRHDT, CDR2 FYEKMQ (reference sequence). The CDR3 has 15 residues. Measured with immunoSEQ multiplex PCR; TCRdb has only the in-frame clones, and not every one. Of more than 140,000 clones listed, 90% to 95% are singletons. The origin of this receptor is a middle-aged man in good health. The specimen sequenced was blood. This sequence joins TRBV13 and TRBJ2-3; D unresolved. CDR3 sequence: CASSLEKGTLDTQYF. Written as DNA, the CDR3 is TGTGCCAGCAGCTTAGAAAAGGGTACCTTAGATACGCAGTATTTT.